This T cell receptor (beta chain) comes out of a study of T cells in tuberculosis. Study information: In South Africa, adults with active tuberculosis were compared with IGRA-negative and latently infected IGRA-positive adolescents. Study results and caveats: GEM motif frequencies gave over 55% accuracy; the GMM repertoire gave approximately 90%.

With 4 bases clipped from V and 4 bases from J, the junction kept 8 bases outside the gene matches. The CDR3 loop spans 14 amino acids. The germline V gene encodes CDR1 SGHRS and CDR2 YFSETQ. A word on this clone: What it binds is not known.

Documented time point: new active TB diagnosis, blood taken before or within 7 days of starting treatment. Confirmation came from sputum smear and/or culture positivity for M. tuberculosis. Each clinical donor contributed on average approximately 100,000 T cells from unsorted cryopreserved PBMC. Using immunoSEQ multiplex PCR, the repertoire was profiled, and TCRdb retains in-frame clones only, with some absent. Of tens of thousands of clones listed, around 94% were seen once; the top ten hold around 4.2%. The rearrangement uses TRBV5-1 and TRBJ2-7; TRBD1 matches at 7 bases. Sequencing was performed on PBMCs, taken at tuberculosis diagnosis. This sequence originates from an adult with tuberculosis. The CDR3 bases are TGCGCCAGCAGCCCCAGGGGGATTGTTTACGAGCAGTACTTC. Translation: CASSPRGIVYEQYF.